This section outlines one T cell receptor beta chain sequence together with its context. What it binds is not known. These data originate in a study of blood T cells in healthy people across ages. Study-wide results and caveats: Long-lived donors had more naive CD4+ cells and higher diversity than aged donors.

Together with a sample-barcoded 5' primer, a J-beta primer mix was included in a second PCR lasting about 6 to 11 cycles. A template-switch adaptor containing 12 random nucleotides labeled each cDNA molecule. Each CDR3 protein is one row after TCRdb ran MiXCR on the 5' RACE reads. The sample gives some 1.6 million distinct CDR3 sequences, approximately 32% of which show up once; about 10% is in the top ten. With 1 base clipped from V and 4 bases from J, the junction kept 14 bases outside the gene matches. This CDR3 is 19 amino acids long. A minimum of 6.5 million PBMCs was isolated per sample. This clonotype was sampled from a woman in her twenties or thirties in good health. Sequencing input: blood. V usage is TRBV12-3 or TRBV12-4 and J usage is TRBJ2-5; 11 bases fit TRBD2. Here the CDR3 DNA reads TGTGCCAGCAGTTTAGGCCCCCACGGGTTAGCGGGGGGGCCAGAGACCCAGTACTTC. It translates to CASSLGPHGLAGGPETQYF.